The 20 T cell receptor beta chains presented below share a single source sample, sequenced in a study of cytomegalovirus exposure and HLA in healthy donors. This PCR relied on a set of 60 Vbeta primers and 13 Jbeta primers. Sequencing used immunoSEQ multiplex PCR; TCRdb keeps in-frame clones, though not all of them. Its listing shows 95,000 to 150,000 clones. Sequenced sample: PBMCs. Receptors were obtained from a man between 18 and 35 years old in good health and CMV-seronegative.

The chain links TRBV11-2 to TRBJ1-3; 9 positions match TRBD1. CDR1 SGHAT and CDR2 FQNNGV come from the germline V gene. The CDR3 sequence is 14 residues long. Trimming took 6 bases from V and 4 from J; bases not matched to a gene: 4. Here the CDR3 DNA reads TGTGCCAGCAGTTTCGGGACAGGGGGAAACACCATATATTTT. This sequence encodes CASSFGTGGNTIYF.

The chain employs TRBV9 and TRBJ1-3; no clear D. This CDR3 is built from 13 residues. The V and J ends lost 4 bases and 3 bases respectively, with 8 bases between them. The germline V gene has CDR1 SGDLS and CDR2 YYNGEE. CDR3 coding DNA: TGTGCCAGCAGCCTTGACTATGGAAACACCATATATTTT. Amino acid sequence: CASSLDYGNTIYF.

The gene calls are TRBV12-5 and TRBJ2-1; D remains unclear. The germline V gene has CDR1 LGHNT and CDR2 FRNRAP. V shed 1 base and J shed 5 bases, with 12 bases lying between them. CDR3 length: 15 amino acids. The CDR3, as DNA: TGTGCTAGTGGTTTGGGAGGATTGGGTGACAATGAGCAGTTCTTC. It specifies CASGLGGLGDNEQFF. Supplemented by reference TRBV12-5 and TRBJ2-1, the full variable domain reads DARVTQTPRHKVTEMGQEVTMRCQPILGHNTVFWYRQTMMQGLELLAYFRNRAPLDDSGMPKDRFSAEMPDATLATLKIQPSEPRDSAVYFCASGLGGLGDNEQFFGPGTRLTVL.

The chain uses TRBV5-1 and TRBJ2-7, with 8 bases matching TRBD1. J was trimmed by 2 bases and V by 0 bases; bases with no gene match: 4. The length of the CDR3 is 15 residues. CDR1 SGHRS and CDR2 YFSETQ come from the germline V gene. In DNA, the CDR3 is TGCGCCAGCAGCTTGGGGGACAGGTCCACCTACGAGCAGTACTTC. Translating gives CASSLGDRSTYEQYF.

This sequence joins TRBV19 and TRBJ1-2; 10 bases match TRBD1. V lost 6 bases and J lost 8; bases outside the gene matches: 0. Looked up from germline, CDR1 is LNHDA and CDR2 is SQIVND (reference sequence). The CDR3 is made up of 11 amino acids. The CDR3 sequence is CASRTGGGYTF. In DNA, the CDR3 is TGTGCCAGTAGGACAGGGGGCGGCTACACCTTC.

CDR3 DNA: TGTGCCAGCAGTGAGGAACTAGCGGACCAAGAGACCCAGTACTTC. Protein sequence: CASSEELADQETQYF. The chain uses TRBV6-1 and TRBJ2-5, with TRBD2 identical over 8 bases. The CDR3 is 15 residues long. Trimming at V came to 3 bases and at J to 0 bases, leaving 3 bases not matched to a gene. Germline CDR1 reads MNHNS; CDR2 reads SASEGT.

For the CDR3, the DNA is TGCACCATTCAGCGGGGGACGGGCAATGAGCAGTTCTTC. Amino acid sequence: CTIQRGTGNEQFF. The V and J genes are TRBV29-1 and TRBJ2-1, with 8 bases fitting TRBD2. The CDR3 runs 13 residues. CDR1 SQVTM and CDR2 ANQGSEA come from the germline V gene.

J is TRBJ2-3 and V is TRBV5-4, with D possibly being TRBD2 (5 bases). CDR1 SGHNT and CDR2 YYREEE come from the germline V gene (reference sequence). This CDR3 spans 14 amino acids. V was clipped by 5 bases and J by 0 bases, with 10 bases between them. The CDR3 region is CASSTWTSTDTQYF. The CDR3 DNA sequence: TGTGCCAGCAGTACATGGACTAGCACAGATACGCAGTATTTT.

This chain links TRBV9 with TRBJ1-1, with 7 bases lining up with TRBD1. Germline-derived CDR1 and CDR2 are SGDLS and YYNGEE. J was trimmed by 0 bases and V by 3 bases; bases with no gene match: 5. This CDR3 has 15 amino acids. The CDR3 reads CASSALTGLNTEAFF. The CDR3 DNA is TGTGCCAGCAGCGCATTGACAGGGCTGAACACTGAAGCTTTCTTT.

The J gene is TRBJ1-5, the V gene TRBV19; D not resolved. The V end was cut by 6 bases, the J end by 0 bases, with 12 bases between. Germline assignment: CDR1 LNHDA and CDR2 SQIVND (reference sequence). The CDR3 loop spans 15 amino acids. The CDR3 DNA reads as TGTGCCAGTAGGGGCCAGGTTCATAGCAATCAGCCCCAGCATTTT. The encoded protein is CASRGQVHSNQPQHF.

This chain uses TRBV5-6 with TRBJ2-1; no firm D call. The CDR3 is 13 amino acids. From germline, CDR1 is SGHDT and CDR2 YYEEEE. The germline V and J ends were trimmed by 2 bases and 12 bases, with 15 bases remaining between them. CDR3 region: CASSLFMAPWQFF. CDR3 coding DNA: TGTGCCAGCAGCTTATTTATGGCCCCCTGGCAGTTCTTC.

The CDR3 sequence: CAWRPGGNTIYF. The CDR3 bases are TGTGCCTGGAGGCCAGGAGGAAACACCATATATTTT. The chain carries TRBV30 and TRBJ1-3; no clear D. V lost 3 bases to trimming and J lost 4 bases, with 7 bases between them. The germline gives CDR1 GTSNPN, CDR2 SVGIG (reference sequence). There are 12 residues in the CDR3.

The chain has TRBV6-1 and TRBJ1-5, with 7 bases matching TRBD1. The CDR3 runs 15 residues. The J segment lost 0 bases and the V segment lost 6 bases, leaving 5 bases of the junction unmatched. Germline V CDR1 and CDR2: MNHNS, SASEGT. DNA for the CDR3: TGTGCCAGCAGAGACAGGGCGGGTAGCAATCAGCCCCAGCATTTT. This gives the protein CASRDRAGSNQPQHF.

V and J are TRBV13 and TRBJ2-7, with D perhaps matching TRBD1 (6 bases). CDR1 and CDR2 from the germline V gene are PRHDT and FYEKMQ (reference sequence). The CDR3 has 15 amino acids. Trimming took 0 bases from V and 5 from J, leaving 14 bases between them. The CDR3 here is CASSLGDRQSHEQYF. In DNA form, the CDR3 reads TGTGCCAGCAGCTTAGGAGACAGGCAGAGCCACGAGCAGTACTTC.

The genes are TRBV19 and TRBJ2-7, with D unresolved. CDR3 length: 14 residues. CDR1 and CDR2 from the germline V gene are LNHDA and SQIVND (reference sequence). Trimming left V 1 base short and J 0 bases short, with 7 bases between. Written as DNA, the CDR3 is TGTGCCAGTAGTATAGGGAGAGGCTCCTACGAGCAGTACTTC. Its translation: CASSIGRGSYEQYF.

The rearrangement uses TRBV7-8 and TRBJ1-4; 7 bases are shared with TRBD1. The germline V gene encodes CDR1 SGHVS and CDR2 FQNEAQ. The CDR3 extends over 17 amino acids. Germline trimming cut 0 bases from V and 4 bases from J; bases unmatched to any gene: 8. CDR3 amino acids: CASSLAVEGAYNEKLFF. The CDR3 DNA reads TGTGCCAGCAGCTTAGCGGTTGAGGGGGCCTATAATGAAAAACTGTTTTTT. Complete variable domain (other parts from reference TRBV7-8 and TRBJ1-4): GAGVSQSPRYKVAKRGQDVALRCDPISGHVSLFWYQQALGQGPEFLTYFQNEAQLDKSGLPSDRFFAERPEGSVSTLKIQRTQQEDSAVYLCASSLAVEGAYNEKLFFGSGTQLSVL.

The V call is TRBV19, the J call TRBJ2-7, with 7 bases lining up with TRBD1. Germline CDR1 is LNHDA and CDR2 is SQIVND (reference sequence). The V and J ends lost 5 bases and 0 bases, in that order; junction bases with no gene match: 10. This CDR3 contains 16 residues. CDR3 sequence reads: CASSRSSGQSSYEQYF. CDR3 sequence (DNA): TGTGCCAGTAGTCGTTCATCGGGACAGAGCTCCTACGAGCAGTACTTC.

V usage is TRBV27 and J usage is TRBJ2-1; D perhaps matches TRBD1 (6 bases). V dropped 4 bases and J dropped 5 bases, with 9 bases sitting between them. Germline values: CDR1 MNHEY, CDR2 SMNVEV (reference sequence). CDR3 length: 13 residues. This CDR3 is CASSSTGHNEQFF. DNA for the CDR3: TGTGCCAGCAGTTCGACAGGACACAATGAGCAGTTCTTC.

The chain recombines TRBV7-2 with TRBJ2-3; D may be TRBD2 (5 bases). Germline-derived CDR1 and CDR2 are SGHTA and FQGNSA. V dropped 5 bases and J dropped 3 bases, with 15 bases sitting between them. This CDR3 region has 15 residues. The CDR3 DNA is TGTGCCAGCAGCCCCCAAAAGACGGGGACAGATACGCAGTATTTT. Its protein is CASSPQKTGTDTQYF.

V and J are TRBV6-1 and TRBJ2-7; TRBD2 matches at 11 bases. There are 14 residues in the CDR3. Trimming took 7 bases from V and 1 from J; bases not matched to a gene: 3. Germline V lookup: CDR1 MNHNS, CDR2 SASEGT. CDR3 bases: TGTGCCAGCATGAGGACTAGCGGGTCCTACGAGCAGTACTTC. Translation: CASMRTSGSYEQYF.